These 16 T cell receptor beta chains came from one sample sequenced in a study of T-cell memory formation after mild COVID-19. TCRdb redid the calling of the 5' RACE reads with MiXCR, one entry per CDR3 protein. Of about 360,000 distinct CDR3 sequences listed, about 15% were seen once; the top ten hold about 20%. Source material: PBMCs or a T cell subset sorted from them (not recorded which). The receptors here all came from a man between 18 and 35 years old who had mild COVID-19 (a few samples of this study predate the infection). Cell type and time point are not known.

This clonotype was observed a handful of times. The chain is built from TRBV4-1 and TRBJ2-3; no definite D call. This CDR3 spans 18 amino acids. V shed 0 bases and J shed 1 base, with 17 bases lying between them. Per germline, CDR1 MGHRA and CDR2 YSYEKL. The CDR3 loop is CASSQDSSEFAGTDTQYF. DNA for the CDR3: TGCGCCAGCAGCCAAGATTCGAGCGAGTTCGCTGGCACAGATACGCAGTATTTT.

This clonotype came up a few times. The rearrangement uses TRBV7-9 and TRBJ1-6; D is uncertain. This CDR3 is built from 13 residues. The V gene's germline CDR1 is SEHNR and CDR2 FQNEAQ (reference sequence). Trimming shortened V by 4 bases and J by 7 bases, and 8 bases separated the two germline ends. The CDR3 nucleotides are TGTGCCAGCAGCTCTAGAAAAAATTCACCCCTCCACTTT. This translates into CASSSRKNSPLHF.

In this sample, this clonotype turned up many times. The CDR3 region is CATSDPGQGEKLFF. In DNA, the CDR3 is TGTGCCACCAGTGATCCCGGACAGGGTGAAAAACTGTTTTTT. V and J are TRBV24-1 and TRBJ1-4; TRBD1 agrees at 8 bases. V lost 3 bases, J lost 7 bases, and 3 bases stayed unmatched. The CDR3 consists of 14 residues. Germline loops: CDR1 KGHDR, CDR2 SFDVKD.

The chain is built from TRBV5-1 and TRBJ1-3, with a weak D call TRBD1 (5 bases). The V gene lost 4 bases and the J gene lost 6 bases, with 14 bases spanning the gap. The CDR3 loop spans 14 amino acids. From germline, CDR1 is SGHRS and CDR2 YFSETQ. CDR3 residues: CASSPRGGENTIYF. DNA for the CDR3: TGCGCCAGCAGCCCCCGTGGGGGGGAAAACACCATATATTTT.

In its sample, this clonotype was seen a few times. V and J are TRBV6-6 and TRBJ2-4; D gene ambiguous. CDR3 length: 16 residues. Germline values: CDR1 MNHNY, CDR2 SVGAGI (reference sequence). Trimming removed 3 bases at V and 1 base at J, with 13 bases between. As DNA, the CDR3 is TGTGCCAGCAGTTATGGGAACCTCGGGGCCAAAAACATTCAGTACTTC. Translation: CASSYGNLGAKNIQYF.

This clonotype appeared a few times. This chain connects TRBV4-1 to TRBJ1-2; TRBD1 matches at 8 bases. V dropped 4 bases and J dropped 8; count of bases not matched to a gene: 15. From germline, CDR1 is MGHRA and CDR2 YSYEKL. This CDR3 spans 16 amino acids. The CDR3 sequence: CASSRSGGQGALGYTF. CDR3 DNA sequence: TGCGCCAGCAGCCGCTCCGGGGGGCAGGGGGCTTTGGGCTACACCTTC.

The rearrangement joins TRBV7-3 to TRBJ2-6; D remains ambiguous. CDR3 size: 15 residues. The germline gives CDR1 SGHTA, CDR2 FQGTGA. Trimming pared 0 bases from V and 4 bases from J, leaving 7 bases between. CDR3 sequence reads: CASSLTSIGANVLTF. The CDR3 DNA sequence: TGTGCCAGCAGCTTAACTTCGATCGGGGCCAACGTCCTGACTTTC.

The J gene is TRBJ1-5, the V gene TRBV6-5; D gene uncertain. The germline gives CDR1 MNHEY, CDR2 SVGAGI. CDR3 length: 14 amino acids. The ends were cut back, 6 bases at V and 0 bases at J, with 9 bases in the middle. CDR3 in amino acids: CASSDPHSNQPQHF. Written as DNA, the CDR3 is TGTGCCAGCAGCGACCCCCATAGCAATCAGCCCCAGCATTTT.

This clonotype has at least ten counts. The J gene is TRBJ2-1, the V gene TRBV7-3; D may be TRBD2 (5 bases). The CDR3 extends over 14 amino acids. V lost 5 bases to trimming and J lost 8 bases, with 16 bases between them. Germline CDR1 SGHTA, CDR2 FQGTGA. This CDR3 reads CASSQDSSRDEQFF. CDR3 bases: TGTGCCAGCAGCCAGGACTCAAGTCGGGATGAGCAGTTCTTC.

The J gene is TRBJ1-1, the V gene TRBV5-1, with 8 bases lining up with TRBD1. CDR1 and CDR2 from the germline V gene are SGHRS and YFSETQ. With 4 bases clipped from V and 5 bases from J, the junction kept 10 bases outside the gene matches. This CDR3 has 15 amino acids. CDR3 residues: CASSPRGRPETEAFF. CDR3 coding DNA: TGCGCCAGCAGCCCCAGGGGGCGCCCAGAGACTGAAGCTTTCTTT.

In this sample, this clonotype turned up a few times. This rearrangement joins TRBV24-1 to TRBJ2-4; weak D call: TRBD2 (6 bases). The CDR3 loop spans 16 amino acids. Per germline, CDR1 KGHDR and CDR2 SFDVKD. V gave up 2 bases and J gave up 3 bases, with 13 bases separating them. The chain's CDR3 is CATSDSAREDKNIQYF. CDR3 DNA sequence: TGTGCCACCAGTGATTCGGCGAGGGAGGACAAAAACATTCAGTACTTC.

The chain uses TRBV20-1 and TRBJ2-3; weak D call: TRBD1 (8 bases). With 6 bases removed from V and 1 base from J, the gap between germline ends came to 20 bases. In germline, CDR1 is DFQATT, CDR2 SNEGSKA (reference sequence). This CDR3 spans 16 amino acids. For the CDR3, the DNA is TGCAGTGCCGGAAGAGCAGCGGGACAGGGCACAGATACGCAGTATTTT. Protein sequence: CSAGRAAGQGTDTQYF.

The rearrangement uses TRBV3-1 and TRBJ2-2; a possible D gene is TRBD2 (5 bases). V gave up 2 bases and J gave up 4 bases, with 8 bases separating them. The CDR3 loop spans 14 amino acids. The germline gives CDR1 LGHDT, CDR2 YNNKEL (reference sequence). The CDR3 DNA is TGTGCCAGCAGCCAACTAGCCGGCACCGGGGAGCTGTTTTTT. This codes for CASSQLAGTGELFF.

This clonotype was recorded many times. The V and J genes are TRBV5-1 and TRBJ2-1; TRBD2 matches at 7 bases. The CDR3 consists of 17 residues. CDR1 and CDR2 (germline): SGHRS, YFSETQ. V lost 0 bases to trimming and J lost 4 bases; unmatched junction nucleotides: 10. This chain's CDR3 is CASSLARARETYNEQFF. CDR3 sequence (DNA): TGCGCCAGCAGCTTGGCGAGGGCGCGGGAGACTTACAATGAGCAGTTCTTC.

The V gene is TRBV24-1, the J gene TRBJ2-1; tentatively, D is TRBD1 (5 bases). The V end lost 3 bases, the J end lost 4 bases, and 9 bases lay between the germline ends. Germline V lookup: CDR1 KGHDR, CDR2 SFDVKD. The CDR3 has 14 residues. The CDR3 coding sequence is TGTGCCACCAGTGATACGACAGAGTACAATGAGCAGTTCTTC. Translation: CATSDTTEYNEQFF.

This clonotype has only a few counts. For the CDR3, the DNA is TGCGCCAGCTCCAGGGGGTATGGAAACACCATATATTTT. Protein sequence: CASSRGYGNTIYF. The chain has TRBV5-1 and TRBJ1-3; TRBD1 matches 7 bases. The CDR3 is 13 amino acids. Germline loops: CDR1 SGHRS, CDR2 YFSETQ. The V and J ends lost 7 bases and 3 bases, in that order; junction bases with no gene match: 4.